Presented here are 3 T cell receptor beta chains from one specimen sequenced in a study of cytomegalovirus exposure and HLA in healthy donors. The method was immunoSEQ multiplex PCR; TCRdb's version includes in-frame clones alone and lacks a portion of them. Found here are about 130,000 clones, 75% to 90% of them singletons; the top ten hold around 1.3%. Sequenced input: PBMCs. The receptors come from a woman aged 18-29 years in good health and CMV-seronegative.

CDR3 loop: CAIRAGGPNYGYTF. The CDR3 DNA reads TGTGCCATCAGGGCAGGGGGACCTAACTATGGCTACACCTTC. The V gene is TRBV10-3, the J gene TRBJ1-2, with 7 positions matching TRBD1. J lost 0 bases, V lost 6 bases, and 4 bases had no gene match. The CDR3 is 14 residues long. Germline V gives CDR1 ENHRY, CDR2 SYGVKD.

The rearrangement links TRBV7-2 to TRBJ2-1; D not resolved. V gave up 5 bases and J gave up 4 bases, with 12 bases separating them. Germline V CDR1 and CDR2: SGHTA, FQGNSA. The CDR3 is 14 amino acids. In DNA form, the CDR3 reads TGTGCCAGCAGCCCCGTGAGCCGTTACAATGAGCAGTTCTTC. Translating gives CASSPVSRYNEQFF.

The chain is built from TRBV6-1 and TRBJ1-4; D possibly corresponds to TRBD1 (6 bases). The germline CDR1 and CDR2 sequences are MNHNS and SASEGT. The CDR3 covers 21 residues. V lost 1 base to trimming and J lost 0 bases, with 24 bases between them. The CDR3 is CASSEGVYYQGRLPTNEKLFF. In nucleotides, the CDR3 is TGTGCCAGCAGTGAAGGAGTCTACTACCAGGGGAGATTACCAACTAATGAAAAACTGTTTTTT.